The next 9 T cell receptor beta chains were all read from a single sample in a study of blood T cell repertoires in COVID-19. Only in-frame clones appear in the TCRdb table, and some are missing; sequencing was by immunoSEQ multiplex PCR. There are some 280,000 clones in the sample; about 89% occur only once, and 0.85% to 0.95% lies in the top ten. Sequencing was done on a sample of peripheral blood. These receptors were collected from a woman aged 40 to 50 who had recovered from COVID-19.

The chain joins TRBV2 to TRBJ2-7, with D perhaps TRBD2 (6 bases). Germline CDR1 reads SNHLY; CDR2 reads FYNNEI. The V gene lost 4 bases and the J gene lost 5 bases, with 12 bases spanning the gap. The CDR3 totals 13 residues. The CDR3 nucleotides read TGTGCCAGCAGTGCGACGGGAGTCGACGAGCAGTACTTC. The encoded protein is CASSATGVDEQYF.

The rearrangement uses TRBV6-5 and TRBJ2-1, with D unclear. Germline assignment: CDR1 MNHEY and CDR2 SVGAGI. This CDR3 region has 11 residues. Trimming left V 8 bases short and J 4 bases short, with 6 bases between. The CDR3 DNA is TGTGCCAGCCACTATTACAATGAGCAGTTCTTC. Its protein product is CASHYYNEQFF.

The chain couples TRBV10-1 to TRBJ2-7, with TRBD1 matching over 9 bases. V dropped 6 bases and J dropped 0; count of bases not matched to a gene: 12. This CDR3 has 17 amino acids. Germline V lookup: CDR1 WNHNN, CDR2 SYGVQD (reference sequence). For the CDR3, the DNA is TGCGCCAGCAGGCTTCCGGGACAGGGAAGGAACTCCTACGAGCAGTACTTC. It translates to CASRLPGQGRNSYEQYF.

V gene TRBV6-6 combines with J gene TRBJ2-5; 8 bases align to TRBD2. The CDR3 has 12 amino acids. CDR1 MNHNY and CDR2 SVGAGI come from the germline V gene (reference sequence). The junction had 5 bases not matched to a gene; V was cut back by 10 bases and J by 4 bases. DNA for the CDR3: TGTGCCACGGGAGGGGTGGGAGAGACCCAGTACTTC. Its protein product is CATGGVGETQYF.

The chain joins TRBV3-1 (or the pseudogene TRBV3-2) to TRBJ2-1; D gene uncertain. Between the trimmed V and J ends, which lost 5 bases and 5 bases, there was a span of 13 bases. Germline lookup yields CDR1 LGHDT and CDR2 YNNKEL (reference sequence). The CDR3 sequence is 14 residues long. Here the CDR3 reads CASSMAVLDNEQFF. The CDR3 coding sequence is TGTGCCAGCAGCATGGCCGTCCTAGACAATGAGCAGTTCTTC.

The chain recombines TRBV28 with TRBJ1-3, with TRBD1 matching over 7 bases. The J segment lost 2 bases and the V segment lost 9 bases, leaving 13 bases of the junction unmatched. CDR1 and CDR2 from the germline V gene are MDHEN and SYDVKM. The CDR3 is made up of 16 amino acids. The CDR3 region is CASDSGTVNTGNTIYF. The CDR3, as DNA: TGTGCCAGTGACTCCGGGACAGTGAACACTGGAAACACCATATATTTT.

The chain has TRBV21-1 and TRBJ2-1; the table names TRBD2, a call not compared with the DNA. TRBV21-1 is tagged as a pseudogene. The CDR3 is 15 residues long. In DNA, the CDR3 is TGTGCCACTTCGCGGGGGGACCACCCAGCGAATGAGCAGTTCTTC. It translates to CATSRGDHPANEQFF.

The chain has TRBV5-1 and TRBJ1-1, with D uncertain. Germline V gene lookup returns CDR1 SGHRS and CDR2 YFSETQ. The V and J ends lost 0 bases and 0 bases respectively, with 15 bases between them. CDR3 length: 17 residues. CDR3 in amino acids: CASSLAVSHSVNTEAFF. In DNA form, the CDR3 reads TGCGCCAGCAGCTTGGCCGTATCTCATAGCGTGAACACTGAAGCTTTCTTT.

J is TRBJ2-7 and V is TRBV3-1 (or the pseudogene TRBV3-2); D possibly corresponds to TRBD1 (7 bases). The CDR3 is 14 residues long. V dropped 4 bases and J dropped 4 bases, with 14 bases sitting between them. Germline CDR1 and CDR2: LGHDT and YNNKEL (reference sequence). CDR3 residues: CASSRQGGGYEQYF. The CDR3 DNA follows: TGTGCCAGCAGCCGACAGGGAGGAGGATACGAGCAGTACTTC.